This record concerns one TCR beta chain sequence. Its antigen is still unknown. Naive CD8+ T cells showed a CD45RO-CCR7+CD27+CD95- phenotype. Germline V gene sequence: CDR1 SEHNR, CDR2 FQNEAQ (reference sequence). The CDR3 loop spans 17 amino acids. These data belong to a study of CXCR3-negative and CXCR3-positive naive CD8 T cells. Study-wide findings and caveats: CXCR3 expression partially decreased after cryopreservation; most assays used fresh PBMCs. Naive subsets did not differ in surface CD5, and TRB CDR3 properties served to infer TCR strength. Comparably high diversity marked both naive subsets, whereas memory CD8+ cells had much lower diversity.

Through 5' RACE with UMI labels, the TRB cDNA libraries were prepared. TCRdb reprocessed the 5' RACE reads; each CDR3 protein has one entry and no DNA is given. The table lists 50,000 to 60,000 distinct CDR3 sequences. Source material: naive CXCR3- CD8+ T cells from blood. Subset in this sample: CD45RO-CCR7+CD27+CD95- naive CD8+ T cells lacking CXCR3 (TNR3-). This sequence joins TRBV7-9 and TRBJ2-2; TCRdb proposes TRBD2, but this gene call is untestable without DNA. The receptor was derived from a human donor in good health. Some clones in this sample may be carry-over from other donors' samples. The CDR3 reads CASSLTGTTSNTGELFF. Drawing the rest from reference TRBV7-9 and TRBJ2-2, the complete variable domain is DTGVSQNPRHKITKRGQNVTFRCDPISEHNRLYWYRQTLGQGPEFLTYFQNEAQLEKSRLLSDRFSAERPKGSFSTLEIQRTEQGDSAMYLCASSLTGTTSNTGELFFGEGSRLTVL.